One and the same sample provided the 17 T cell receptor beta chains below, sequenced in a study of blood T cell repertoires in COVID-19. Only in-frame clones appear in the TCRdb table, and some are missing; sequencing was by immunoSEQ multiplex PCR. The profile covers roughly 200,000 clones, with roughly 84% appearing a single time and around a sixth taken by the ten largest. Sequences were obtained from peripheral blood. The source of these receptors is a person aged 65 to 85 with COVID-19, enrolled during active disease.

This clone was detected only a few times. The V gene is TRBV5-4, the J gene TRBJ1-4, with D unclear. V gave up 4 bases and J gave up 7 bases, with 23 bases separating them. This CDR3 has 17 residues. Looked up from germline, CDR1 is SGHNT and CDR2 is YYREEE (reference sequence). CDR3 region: CASSPSAGDEVGEKLFF. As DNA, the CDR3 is TGTGCCAGCAGCCCCTCGGCAGGTGACGAAGTGGGTGAAAAACTGTTTTTT.

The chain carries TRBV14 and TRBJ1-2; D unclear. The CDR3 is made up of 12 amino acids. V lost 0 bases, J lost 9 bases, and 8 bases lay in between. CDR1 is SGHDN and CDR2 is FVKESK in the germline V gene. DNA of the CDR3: TGTGCCAGCAGCCAAGAAGACTCCAGCTACACCTTC. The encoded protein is CASSQEDSSYTF.

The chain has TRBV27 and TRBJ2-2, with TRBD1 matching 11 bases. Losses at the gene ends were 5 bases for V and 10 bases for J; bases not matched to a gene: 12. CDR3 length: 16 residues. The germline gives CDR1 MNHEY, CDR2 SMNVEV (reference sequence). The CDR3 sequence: CASSHLGQGAFSELFF. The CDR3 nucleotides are TGTGCCAGCAGTCACCTAGGACAGGGGGCTTTCTCGGAGCTGTTTTTT.

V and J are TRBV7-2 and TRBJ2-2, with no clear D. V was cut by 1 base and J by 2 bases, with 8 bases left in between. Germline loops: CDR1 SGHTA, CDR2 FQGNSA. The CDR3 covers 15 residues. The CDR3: CASSLVSGNTGELFF. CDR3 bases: TGTGCCAGCAGCTTAGTTTCAGGCAACACCGGGGAGCTGTTTTTT.

The CDR3 DNA reads as TGTGCCAGCAGCTTAGCCAGCGGGATCTACACAGATACGCAGTATTTT. This translates into CASSLASGIYTDTQYF. The V and J genes are TRBV11-1 and TRBJ2-3; the match to TRBD2 covers 7 bases. The CDR3 has 16 residues. The germline V gene has CDR1 SGHAT and CDR2 FQDESV (reference sequence). V lost 0 bases and J lost 2; bases outside the gene matches: 5.

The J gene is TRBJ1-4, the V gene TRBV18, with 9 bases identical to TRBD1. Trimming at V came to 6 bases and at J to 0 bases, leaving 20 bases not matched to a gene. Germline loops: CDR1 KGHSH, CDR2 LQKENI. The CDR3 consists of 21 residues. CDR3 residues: CASSPRKTGGAVSTTNEKLFF. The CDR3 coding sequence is TGTGCCAGCTCGCCTAGAAAGACAGGGGGGGCAGTATCAACAACTAATGAAAAACTGTTTTTT.

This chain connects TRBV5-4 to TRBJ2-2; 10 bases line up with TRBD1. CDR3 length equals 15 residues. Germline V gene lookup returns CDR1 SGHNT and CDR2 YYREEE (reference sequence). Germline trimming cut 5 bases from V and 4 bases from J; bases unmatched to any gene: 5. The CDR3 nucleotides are TGTGCCAGCAGGAGGGACAGGGGTGTCACCGGGGAGCTGTTTTTT. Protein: CASRRDRGVTGELFF.

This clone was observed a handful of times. The CDR3 bases are TGTGCCAGCTTAGGGCAGGGGGCCTACGAGCAGTACTTC. Protein product: CASLGQGAYEQYF. This chain uses TRBV7-4 with TRBJ2-7; TRBD1 aligns across 7 bases. V was clipped by 8 bases and J by 2 bases; unmatched bases: 6. CDR3 size: 13 residues. Germline CDR1 is SGHVT and CDR2 is SQSDAQ.

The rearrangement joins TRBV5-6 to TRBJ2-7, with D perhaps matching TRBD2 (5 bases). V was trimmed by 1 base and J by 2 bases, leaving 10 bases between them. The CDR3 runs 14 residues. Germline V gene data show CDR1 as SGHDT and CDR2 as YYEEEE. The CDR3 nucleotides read TGTGCCAGCAGCTTGCGGGGTGGCGCCTACGAGCAGTACTTC. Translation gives CASSLRGGAYEQYF.

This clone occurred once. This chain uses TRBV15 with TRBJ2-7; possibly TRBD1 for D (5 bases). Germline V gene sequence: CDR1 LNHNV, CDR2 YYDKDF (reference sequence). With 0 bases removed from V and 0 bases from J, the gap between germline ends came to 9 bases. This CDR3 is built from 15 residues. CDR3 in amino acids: CATSRETVSSYEQYF. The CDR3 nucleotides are TGTGCCACCAGCAGAGAGACAGTTAGCTCCTACGAGCAGTACTTC.

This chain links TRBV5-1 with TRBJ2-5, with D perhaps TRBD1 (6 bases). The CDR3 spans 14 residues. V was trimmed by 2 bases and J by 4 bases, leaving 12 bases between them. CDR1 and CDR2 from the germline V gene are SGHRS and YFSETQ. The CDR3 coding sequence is TGCGCCAGCAGCTTCAAAGGGGGACCAGAGACCCAGTACTTC. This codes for CASSFKGGPETQYF. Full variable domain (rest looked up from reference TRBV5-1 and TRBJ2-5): KAGVTQTPRYLIKTRGQQVTLSCSPISGHRSVSWYQQTPGQGLQFLFEYFSETQRNKGNFPGRFSGRQFSNSRSEMNVSTLELGDSALYLCASSFKGGPETQYFGPGTRLLVL.

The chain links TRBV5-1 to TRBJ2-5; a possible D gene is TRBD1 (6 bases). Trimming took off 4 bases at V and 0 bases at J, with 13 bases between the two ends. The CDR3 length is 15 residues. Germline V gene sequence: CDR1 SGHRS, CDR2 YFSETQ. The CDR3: CASSMQQGHQETQYF. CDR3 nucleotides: TGCGCCAGCAGCATGCAACAGGGACACCAAGAGACCCAGTACTTC.

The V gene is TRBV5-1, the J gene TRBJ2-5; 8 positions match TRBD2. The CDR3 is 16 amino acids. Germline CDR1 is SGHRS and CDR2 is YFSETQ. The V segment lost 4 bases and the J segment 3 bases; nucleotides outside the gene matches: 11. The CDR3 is CASSPPRAGDKETQYF. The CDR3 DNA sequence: TGCGCCAGCAGCCCCCCCCGAGCGGGAGATAAAGAGACCCAGTACTTC.

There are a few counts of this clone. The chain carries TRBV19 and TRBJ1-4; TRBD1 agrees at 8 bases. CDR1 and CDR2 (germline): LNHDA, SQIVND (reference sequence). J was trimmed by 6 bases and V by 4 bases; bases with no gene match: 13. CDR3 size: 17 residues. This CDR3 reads CASSRGRTGTGDEKLFF. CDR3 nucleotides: TGTGCCAGTAGTAGAGGCCGAACCGGGACAGGAGATGAAAAACTGTTTTTT.

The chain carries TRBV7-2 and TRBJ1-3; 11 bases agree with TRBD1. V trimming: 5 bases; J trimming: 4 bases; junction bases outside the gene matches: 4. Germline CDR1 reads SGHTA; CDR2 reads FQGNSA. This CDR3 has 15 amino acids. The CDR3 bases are TGTGCCAGCAGCGTAGGGACAGGGGGAGGAAACACCATATATTTT. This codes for CASSVGTGGGNTIYF.

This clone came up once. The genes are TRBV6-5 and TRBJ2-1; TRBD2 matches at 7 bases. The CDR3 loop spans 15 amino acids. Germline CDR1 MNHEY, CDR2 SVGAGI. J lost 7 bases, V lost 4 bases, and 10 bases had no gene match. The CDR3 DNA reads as TGTGCCAGCAGTTCCTTCGGACTAGATGGGAATGAGCAGTTCTTC. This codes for CASSSFGLDGNEQFF.

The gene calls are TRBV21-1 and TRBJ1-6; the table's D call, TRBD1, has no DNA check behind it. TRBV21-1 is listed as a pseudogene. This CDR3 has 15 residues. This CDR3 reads CASSKLHSYNSPLHF. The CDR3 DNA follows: TGTGCCAGCAGCAAACTCCACAGCTACAATTCACCCCTCCACTTT.